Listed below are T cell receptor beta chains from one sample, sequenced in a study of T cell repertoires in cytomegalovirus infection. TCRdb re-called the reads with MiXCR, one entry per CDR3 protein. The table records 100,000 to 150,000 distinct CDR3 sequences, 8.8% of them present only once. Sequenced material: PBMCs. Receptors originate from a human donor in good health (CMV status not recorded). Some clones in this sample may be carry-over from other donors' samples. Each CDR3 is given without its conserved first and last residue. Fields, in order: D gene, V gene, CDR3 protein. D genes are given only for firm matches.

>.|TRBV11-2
ASSFSGGPDTQY
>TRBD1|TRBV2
ASRTGPWGTDTQY
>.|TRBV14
ASSQDRAEKLF
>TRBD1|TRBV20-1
SARQGASSSYNEQF
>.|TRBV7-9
ASKQKGGEV
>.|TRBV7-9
AIALHNEQF
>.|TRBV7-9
ASSFGENYGYT
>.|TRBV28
ASSFSQSGSTDTQY
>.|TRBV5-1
ASTPQGTGSGNTIY
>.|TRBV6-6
ASSYSGKELTPDTQY
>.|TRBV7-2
ASSPTRNNSPLH
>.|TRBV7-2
ASSLAPGNTEAF
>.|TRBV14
ASSPGREAF
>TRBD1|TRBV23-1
ASSQLGQGASYEQY
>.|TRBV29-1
SVGGNVLT
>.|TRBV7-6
ASSLGQVLYNEQF
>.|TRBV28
ASSSPETGNEKLF
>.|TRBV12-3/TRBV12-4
ASSFLEQY
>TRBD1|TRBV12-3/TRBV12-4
ASSTGQGQN
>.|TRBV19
ASSIGQAAYGYT
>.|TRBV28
ASSQLGVTSTDTQY
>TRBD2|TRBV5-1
ASSDTPGRDEQY
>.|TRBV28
ASSLSQGNTEAF
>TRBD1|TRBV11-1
ASSDRDRGHNEQF
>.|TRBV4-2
ASSQEQAASVGEQF
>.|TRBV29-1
SAATGGNGEAF
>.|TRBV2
ASSESWGRGNTIY
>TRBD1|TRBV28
ASSLPRGISYEQY
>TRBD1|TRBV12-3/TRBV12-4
ASSRTGQTTEAF
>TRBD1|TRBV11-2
ASSFWGGQVASDAEAF
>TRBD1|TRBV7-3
ASSFGTGKTYEQY
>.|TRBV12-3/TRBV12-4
ASSFIGGTGELF
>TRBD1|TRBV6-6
ASRSGGGIDTQY
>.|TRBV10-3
AANGRGLSYEQY
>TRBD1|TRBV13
ASSGQGARGYGYT
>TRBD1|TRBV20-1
SASQTDRGPGNTIY
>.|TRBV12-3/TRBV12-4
ASTLSGGLTYNEQF
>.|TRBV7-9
ASSLGIRYVEEETQY
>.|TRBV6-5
ASTQSGEQY
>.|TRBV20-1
SAVPLKGVYNEQF
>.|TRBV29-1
SVEAAYEQY
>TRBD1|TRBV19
ASSGQGNLDNEQF
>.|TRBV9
ASSVGGSRGSETQY
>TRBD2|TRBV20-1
SARDGTGRTSGFAYEQY
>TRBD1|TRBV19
ASSILGQGSWNEQF
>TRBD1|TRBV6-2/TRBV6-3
ASGQGNSPLH
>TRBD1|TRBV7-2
ASSIGQGSSYEQY
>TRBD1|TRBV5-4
ASSSGQGAETQY
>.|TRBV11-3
ASSPTLGESSYNEQF
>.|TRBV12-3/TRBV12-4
ASSLMGARVTQY
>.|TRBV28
ASSNPGELF
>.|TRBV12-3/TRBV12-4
ASQNTRTDTQY
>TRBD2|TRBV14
ASSQVGGTGAGELF
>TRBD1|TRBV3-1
ASRGRQGNTEAF
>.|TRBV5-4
ASSDGGGTGELF